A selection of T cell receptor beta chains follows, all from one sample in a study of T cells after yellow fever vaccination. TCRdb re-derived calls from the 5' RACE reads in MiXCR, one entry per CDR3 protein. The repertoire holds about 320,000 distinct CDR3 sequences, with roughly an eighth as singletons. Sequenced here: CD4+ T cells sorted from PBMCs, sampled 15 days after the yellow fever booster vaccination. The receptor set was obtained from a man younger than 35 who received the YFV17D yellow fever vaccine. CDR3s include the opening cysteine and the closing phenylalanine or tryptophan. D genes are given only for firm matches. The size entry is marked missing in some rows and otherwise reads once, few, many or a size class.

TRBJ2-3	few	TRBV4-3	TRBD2	CASSQNSGGATDTQYF	TGCGCCAGCAGCCAGAATAGCGGGGGGGCCACAGATACGCAGTATTTT
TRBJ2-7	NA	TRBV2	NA	CASSEIRLSNEQYF	TGTGCCAGCAGTGAAATAAGACTCTCGAACGAGCAGTACTTC
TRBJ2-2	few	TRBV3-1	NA	CASSQASGELFF	TGTGCCAGCAGCCAAGCGTCCGGGGAGCTGTTTTTT
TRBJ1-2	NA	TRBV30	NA	CAWSVVASYGYTF	TGTGCCTGGAGTGTAGTGGCAAGCTATGGCTACACCTTC
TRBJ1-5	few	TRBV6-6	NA	CASTWQASNQPQHF	TGTGCCAGCACTTGGCAGGCCAGCAATCAGCCCCAGCATTTT
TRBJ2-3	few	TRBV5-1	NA	CASRGDSLLTDTQYF	TGCGCCAGCAGGGGGGATTCGCTACTCACAGATACGCAGTATTTT
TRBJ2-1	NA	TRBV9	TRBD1	CASSAGQGYNEQFF	TGTGCCAGCAGCGCGGGACAGGGGTACAATGAGCAGTTCTTC
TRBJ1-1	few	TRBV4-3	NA	CASSQGLLPGRPPEAFF	TGCGCCAGCAGCCAAGGTCTCTTACCAGGCCGGCCCCCTGAAGCTTTCTTT
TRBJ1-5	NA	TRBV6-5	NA	CASSSRTSRGQPQHF	TGTGCCAGCAGTTCCCGGACCTCAAGAGGCCAGCCCCAGCATTTT
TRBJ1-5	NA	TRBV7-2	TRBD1	CASSSHRGEQPQHF	TGTGCCAGCAGCTCCCACAGGGGAGAACAGCCCCAGCATTTT
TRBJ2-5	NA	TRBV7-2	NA	CASSTLPGGETQYF	TGTGCCAGCAGCACCTTGCCCGGGGGAGAGACCCAGTACTTC
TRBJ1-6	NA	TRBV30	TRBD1	CAWRGQGLRDSPLHF	TGTGCCTGGAGAGGACAGGGGCTGAGGGATTCACCCCTCCACTTT
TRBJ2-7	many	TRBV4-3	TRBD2	CASSTGTSSYEQYF	TGCGCCAGCAGTACCGGGACTAGCTCCTACGAGCAGTACTTC
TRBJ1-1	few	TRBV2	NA	CATGRGNTEAFF	TGTGCCACGGGACGGGGGAACACTGAAGCTTTCTTT
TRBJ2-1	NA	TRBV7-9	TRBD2	CASTFSTTSGGSNEQFF	TGTGCCAGCACGTTCTCCACTACTAGCGGGGGAAGCAATGAGCAGTTCTTC
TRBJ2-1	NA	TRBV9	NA	CASSVAAGRGDEQFF	TGTGCCAGCAGCGTAGCTGCGGGGCGAGGCGATGAGCAGTTCTTC
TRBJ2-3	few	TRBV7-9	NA	CASSPGTSFTDTQYF	TGTGCCAGCAGCCCCGGGACTTCTTTCACAGATACGCAGTATTTT
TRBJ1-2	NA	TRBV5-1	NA	CASSLELTNYGYTF	TGCGCCAGCAGCTTGGAACTGACTAACTATGGCTACACCTTC
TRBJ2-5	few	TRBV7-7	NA	CASSLVGSGAETQYF	TGTGCCAGCAGCTTAGTTGGTAGCGGTGCGGAGACCCAGTACTTC
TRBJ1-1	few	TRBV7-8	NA	CASSPSGTPTEAFF	TGTGCCAGCAGCCCCTCCGGGACGCCGACTGAAGCTTTCTTT
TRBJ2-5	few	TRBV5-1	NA	CASSIPGEETQYF	TGCGCCAGCAGCATCCCGGGCGAAGAGACCCAGTACTTC
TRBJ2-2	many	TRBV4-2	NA	CASSQEPLRSGELFF	TGTGCCAGCAGCCAAGAACCCCTCCGCAGCGGGGAGCTGTTTTTT
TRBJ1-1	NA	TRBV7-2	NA	CASSLVGKGDTEAFF	TGTGCCAGCAGCTTAGTAGGGAAGGGGGACACTGAAGCTTTCTTT
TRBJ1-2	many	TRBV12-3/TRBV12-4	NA	CASSHGTANYGYTF	TGTGCCAGCAGTCACGGGACGGCTAACTATGGCTACACCTTC
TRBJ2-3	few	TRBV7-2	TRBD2	CASSPPSGGRDTQYF	TGTGCCAGCAGCCCACCTAGCGGGGGGAGGGATACGCAGTATTTT
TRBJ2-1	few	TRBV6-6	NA	CASSFPGPALAGEQFF	TGTGCCAGCAGTTTCCCCGGTCCTGCACTCGCTGGTGAGCAGTTCTTC
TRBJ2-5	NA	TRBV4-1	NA	CASSQEGQGETQYF	TGCGCCAGCAGCCAAGAAGGTCAGGGTGAGACCCAGTACTTC
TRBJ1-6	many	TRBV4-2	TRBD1	CASSKIDRGHSYNSPLHF	TGTGCCAGCAGCAAAATAGACAGGGGGCACTCCTATAATTCACCCCTCCACTTT
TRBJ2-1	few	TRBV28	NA	CASSLSGDLSSRVFF	TGTGCCAGCAGTTTAAGTGGCGATCTGTCATCACGGGTGTTCTTC
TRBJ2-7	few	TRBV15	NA	CATSRVVGEQYF	TGTGCCACCAGCAGAGTGGTGGGTGAGCAGTACTTC
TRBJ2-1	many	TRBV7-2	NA	CASSLGAYNEQFF	TGTGCCAGCAGCCTCGGGGCCTACAATGAGCAGTTCTTC
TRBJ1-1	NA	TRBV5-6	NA	CASRLGLTEAFF	TGTGCCAGCAGACTGGGGTTGACTGAAGCTTTCTTT
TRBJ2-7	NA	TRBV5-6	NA	CASSFGFPYEQYF	TGTGCCAGCAGCTTCGGTTTCCCCTACGAGCAGTACTTC
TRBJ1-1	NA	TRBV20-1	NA	CSARDGGVRTEAFF	TGCAGTGCTAGAGATGGCGGGGTTAGGACTGAAGCTTTCTTT
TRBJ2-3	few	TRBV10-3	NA	CAISVSDTQYF	TGTGCCATCAGTGTCTCGGATACGCAGTATTTT
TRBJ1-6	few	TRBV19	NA	CASSENSGSPLHF	TGTGCCAGTAGTGAAAACAGCGGATCACCCCTCCACTTT
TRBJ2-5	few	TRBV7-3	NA	CASSFANLETQYF	TGTGCCAGCAGCTTCGCAAACTTAGAGACCCAGTACTTC
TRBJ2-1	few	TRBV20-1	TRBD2	CSAKPLQRGNYNEQFF	TGCAGTGCTAAGCCCCTTCAGCGGGGGAACTACAATGAGCAGTTCTTC
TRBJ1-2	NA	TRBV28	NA	CAVSSPHYGYTF	TGTGCCGTCAGCTCTCCCCACTATGGCTACACCTTC
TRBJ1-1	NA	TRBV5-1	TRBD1	CASWGQPNTEAFF	TGCGCCAGCTGGGGACAGCCGAACACTGAAGCTTTCTTT
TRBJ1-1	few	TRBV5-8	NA	CASSLFRDTEAFF	TGTGCCAGCAGCTTGTTCCGGGACACTGAAGCTTTCTTT
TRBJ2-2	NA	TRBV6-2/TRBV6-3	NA	CASTLRFPANTGELFF	TGTGCCAGCACCCTCAGGTTCCCCGCGAACACCGGGGAGCTGTTTTTT
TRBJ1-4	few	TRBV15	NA	CATSRKDNEKLFF	TGTGCCACCAGCAGAAAGGATAATGAAAAACTGTTTTTT
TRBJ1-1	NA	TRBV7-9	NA	CASNRGLVFTEAFF	TGTGCCAGCAACCGGGGTTTGGTTTTCACTGAAGCTTTCTTT